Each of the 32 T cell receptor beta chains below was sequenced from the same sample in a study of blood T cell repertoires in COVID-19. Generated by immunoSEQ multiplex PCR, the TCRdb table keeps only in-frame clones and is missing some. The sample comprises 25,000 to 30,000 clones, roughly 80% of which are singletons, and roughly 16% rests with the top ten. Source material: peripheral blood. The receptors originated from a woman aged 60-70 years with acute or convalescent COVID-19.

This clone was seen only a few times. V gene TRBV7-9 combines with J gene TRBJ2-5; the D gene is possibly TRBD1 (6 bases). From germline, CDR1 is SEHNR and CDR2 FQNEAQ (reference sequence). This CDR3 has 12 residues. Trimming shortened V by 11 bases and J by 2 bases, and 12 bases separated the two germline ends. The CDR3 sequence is CAGGTPQETQYF. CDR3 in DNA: TGTGCCGGTGGGACACCTCAAGAGACCCAGTACTTC.

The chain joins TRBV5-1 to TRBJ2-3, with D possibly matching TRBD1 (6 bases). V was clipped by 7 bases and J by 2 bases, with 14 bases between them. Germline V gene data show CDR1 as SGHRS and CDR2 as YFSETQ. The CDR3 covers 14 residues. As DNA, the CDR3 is TGCGCCAGCGGATCAGGGGAGTTCACAGATACGCAGTATTTT. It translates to CASGSGEFTDTQYF.

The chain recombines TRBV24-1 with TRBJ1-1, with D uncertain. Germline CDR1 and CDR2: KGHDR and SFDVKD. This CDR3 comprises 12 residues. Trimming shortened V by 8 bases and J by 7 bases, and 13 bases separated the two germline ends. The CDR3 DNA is TGTGCCACCACAGGTCAACAAGGTGAAGCTTTCTTT. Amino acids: CATTGQQGEAFF.

CDR3 amino acids: CASSIQTGRAFF. In DNA form, the CDR3 reads TGTGCCAGCAGTATCCAGACAGGTCGGGCTTTCTTT. The gene calls are TRBV6-6 and TRBJ1-1, with D tentatively TRBD1 (6 bases). CDR1 is MNHNY and CDR2 is SVGAGI in the germline V gene (reference sequence). V dropped 5 bases and J dropped 11 bases, with 15 bases sitting between them. The CDR3 consists of 12 residues.

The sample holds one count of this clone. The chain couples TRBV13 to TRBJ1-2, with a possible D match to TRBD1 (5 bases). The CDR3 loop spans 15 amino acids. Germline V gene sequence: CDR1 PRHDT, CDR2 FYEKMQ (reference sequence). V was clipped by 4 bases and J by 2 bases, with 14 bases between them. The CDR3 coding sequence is TGTGCCAGCAGCTCCAGGGTATCTGGCAACTATGGCTACACCTTC. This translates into CASSSRVSGNYGYTF.

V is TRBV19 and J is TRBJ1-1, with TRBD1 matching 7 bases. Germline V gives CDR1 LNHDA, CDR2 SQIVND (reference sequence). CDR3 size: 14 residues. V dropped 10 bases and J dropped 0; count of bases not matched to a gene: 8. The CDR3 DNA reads TGTGCCACGCGTATCGGACAGGTGAACACTGAAGCTTTCTTT. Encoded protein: CATRIGQVNTEAFF. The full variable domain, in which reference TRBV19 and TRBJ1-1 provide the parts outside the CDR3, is DGGITQSPKYLFRKEGQNVTLSCEQNLNHDAMYWYRQDPGQGLRLIYYSQIVNDFQKGDIAEGYSVSREKKESFPLTVTSAQKNPTAFYLCATRIGQVNTEAFFGQGTRLTVV.

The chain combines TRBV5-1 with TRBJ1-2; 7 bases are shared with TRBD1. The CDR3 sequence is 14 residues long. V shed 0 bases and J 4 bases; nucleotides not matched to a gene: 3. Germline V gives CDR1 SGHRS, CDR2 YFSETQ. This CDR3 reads CASSLGQGTYGYTF. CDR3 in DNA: TGCGCCAGCAGCTTGGGACAGGGCACCTATGGCTACACCTTC.

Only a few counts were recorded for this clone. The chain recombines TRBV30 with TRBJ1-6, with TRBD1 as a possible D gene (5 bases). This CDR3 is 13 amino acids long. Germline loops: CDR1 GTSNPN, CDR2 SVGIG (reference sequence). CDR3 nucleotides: TGTGCTGCCCGGGGGGAGTATAATTCACCCCTCCACTTT. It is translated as CAARGEYNSPLHF.

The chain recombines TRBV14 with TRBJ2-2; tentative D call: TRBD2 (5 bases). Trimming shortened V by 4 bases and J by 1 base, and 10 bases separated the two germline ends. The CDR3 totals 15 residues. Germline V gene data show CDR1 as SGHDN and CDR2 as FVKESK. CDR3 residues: CASSPTRGNTGELFF. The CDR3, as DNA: TGTGCCAGCAGCCCTACTCGGGGGAACACCGGGGAGCTGTTTTTT.

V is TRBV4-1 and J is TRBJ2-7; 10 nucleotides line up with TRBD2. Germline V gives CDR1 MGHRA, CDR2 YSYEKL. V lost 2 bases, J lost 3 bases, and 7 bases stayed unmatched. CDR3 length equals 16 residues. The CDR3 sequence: CASSQTLAGDYYEQYF. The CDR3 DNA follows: TGCGCCAGCAGCCAAACTCTAGCGGGGGATTACTACGAGCAGTACTTC.

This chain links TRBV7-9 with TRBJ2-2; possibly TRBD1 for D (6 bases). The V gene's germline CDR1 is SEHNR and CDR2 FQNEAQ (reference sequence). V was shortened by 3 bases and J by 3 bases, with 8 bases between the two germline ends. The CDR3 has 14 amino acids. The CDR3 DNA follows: TGTGCCAGCAGCTTTGGGGGCTACACCGGGGAGCTGTTTTTT. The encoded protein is CASSFGGYTGELFF.

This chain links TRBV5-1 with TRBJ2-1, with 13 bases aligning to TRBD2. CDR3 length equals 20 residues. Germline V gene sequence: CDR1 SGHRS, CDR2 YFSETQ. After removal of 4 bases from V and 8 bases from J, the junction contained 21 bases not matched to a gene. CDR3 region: CASSHETGRGGLAGAHEQFF. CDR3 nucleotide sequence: TGCGCCAGCAGCCATGAGACAGGGAGGGGTGGACTAGCGGGGGCCCATGAGCAGTTCTTC. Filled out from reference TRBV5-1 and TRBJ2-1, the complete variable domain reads KAGVTQTPRYLIKTRGQQVTLSCSPISGHRSVSWYQQTPGQGLQFLFEYFSETQRNKGNFPGRFSGRQFSNSRSEMNVSTLELGDSALYLCASSHETGRGGLAGAHEQFFGPGTRLTVL.

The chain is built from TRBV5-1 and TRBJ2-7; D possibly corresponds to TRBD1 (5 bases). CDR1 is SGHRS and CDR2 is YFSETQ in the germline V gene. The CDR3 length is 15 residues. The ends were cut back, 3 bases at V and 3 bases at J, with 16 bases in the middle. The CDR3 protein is CASSSKTTEVYEQYF. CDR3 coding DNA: TGCGCCAGCAGCTCGAAGACGACAGAGGTCTACGAGCAGTACTTC.

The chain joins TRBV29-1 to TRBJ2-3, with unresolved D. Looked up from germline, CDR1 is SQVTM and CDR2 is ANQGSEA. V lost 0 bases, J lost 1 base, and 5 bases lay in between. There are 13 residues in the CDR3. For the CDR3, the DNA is TGCAGCGTTGAAGAACGCGGCACAGATACGCAGTATTTT. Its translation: CSVEERGTDTQYF.

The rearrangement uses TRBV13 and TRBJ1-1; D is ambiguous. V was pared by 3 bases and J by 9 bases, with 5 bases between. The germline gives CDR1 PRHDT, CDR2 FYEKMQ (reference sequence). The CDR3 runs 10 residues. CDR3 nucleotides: TGTGCCAGCAGCTTGCTAAAAGCTTTCTTT. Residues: CASSLLKAFF.

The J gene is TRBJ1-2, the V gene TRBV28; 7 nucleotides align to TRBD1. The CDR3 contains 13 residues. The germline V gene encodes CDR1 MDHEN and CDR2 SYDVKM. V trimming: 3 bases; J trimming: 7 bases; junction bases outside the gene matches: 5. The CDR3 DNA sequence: TGTGCCAGCAGTTTTCGACAGGGAATTGGCTACACCTTC. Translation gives CASSFRQGIGYTF.

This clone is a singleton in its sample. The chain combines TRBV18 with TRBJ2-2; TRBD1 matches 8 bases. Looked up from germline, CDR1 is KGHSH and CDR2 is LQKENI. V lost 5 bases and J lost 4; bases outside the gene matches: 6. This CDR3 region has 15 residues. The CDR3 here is CASSSGQEGTGELFF. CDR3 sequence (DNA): TGTGCCAGCTCATCGGGACAGGAAGGCACCGGGGAGCTGTTTTTT.

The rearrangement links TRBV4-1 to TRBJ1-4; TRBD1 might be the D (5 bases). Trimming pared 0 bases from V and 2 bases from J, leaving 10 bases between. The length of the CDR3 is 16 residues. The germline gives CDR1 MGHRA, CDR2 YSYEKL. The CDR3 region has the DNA TGCGCCAGCAGCCAAGAGCTGGGGGGTACTAATGAAAAACTGTTTTTT. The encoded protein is CASSQELGGTNEKLFF.

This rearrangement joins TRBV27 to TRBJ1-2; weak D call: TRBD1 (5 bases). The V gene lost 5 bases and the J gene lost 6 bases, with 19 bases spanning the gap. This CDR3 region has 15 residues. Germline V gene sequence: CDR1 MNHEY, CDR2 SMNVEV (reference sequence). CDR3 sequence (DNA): TGTGCCAGCAGTCCCCTTACTACTCAGGGAAATGGCTACACCTTC. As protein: CASSPLTTQGNGYTF.

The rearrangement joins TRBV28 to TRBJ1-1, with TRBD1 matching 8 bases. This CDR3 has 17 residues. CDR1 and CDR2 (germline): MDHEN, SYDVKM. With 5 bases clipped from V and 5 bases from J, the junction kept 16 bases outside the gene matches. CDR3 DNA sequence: TGTGCCAGCAGTGCCCCCGGACAGGGTGGGAGGGGGACTGAAGCTTTCTTT. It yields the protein CASSAPGQGGRGTEAFF.

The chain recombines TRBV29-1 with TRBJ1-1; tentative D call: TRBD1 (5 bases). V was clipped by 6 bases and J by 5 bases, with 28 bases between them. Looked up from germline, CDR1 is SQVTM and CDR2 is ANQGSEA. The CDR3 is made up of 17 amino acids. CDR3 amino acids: CSVNSGGTQARITEAFF. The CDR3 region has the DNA TGCAGCGTCAACTCGGGGGGTACCCAAGCGAGGATAACTGAAGCTTTCTTT.

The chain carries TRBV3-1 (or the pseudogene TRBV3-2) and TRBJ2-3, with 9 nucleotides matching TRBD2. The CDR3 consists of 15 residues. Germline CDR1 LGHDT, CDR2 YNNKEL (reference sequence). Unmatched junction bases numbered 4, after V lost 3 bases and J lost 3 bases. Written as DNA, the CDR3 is TGTGCCAGCAGCCAGACTAGCGGAAGGACAGATACGCAGTATTTT. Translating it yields CASSQTSGRTDTQYF.

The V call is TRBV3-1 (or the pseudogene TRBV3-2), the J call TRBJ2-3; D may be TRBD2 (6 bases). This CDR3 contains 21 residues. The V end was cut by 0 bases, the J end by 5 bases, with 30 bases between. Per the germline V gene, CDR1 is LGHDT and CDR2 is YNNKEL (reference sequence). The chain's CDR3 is CASSQEGTRLAAGLSRDTQYF. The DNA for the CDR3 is TGTGCCAGCAGCCAAGAGGGGACTCGGCTGGCGGCCGGTTTGTCTAGAGATACGCAGTATTTT.

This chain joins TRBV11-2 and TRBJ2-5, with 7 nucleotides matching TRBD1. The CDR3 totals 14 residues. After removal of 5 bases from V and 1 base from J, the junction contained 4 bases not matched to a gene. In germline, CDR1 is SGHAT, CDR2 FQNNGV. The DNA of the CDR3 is TGTGCCAGCAGCGTAGGGACAGTCCAAGAGACCCAGTACTTC. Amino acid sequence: CASSVGTVQETQYF.

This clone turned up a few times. The CDR3 nucleotides read TGTGCCAGCAGCTTAGCTCGCAGGTACCAAGAGACCCAGTACTTC. It specifies CASSLARRYQETQYF. This sequence joins TRBV11-1 and TRBJ2-5; D not certain. CDR1 SGHAT and CDR2 FQDESV come from the germline V gene (reference sequence). Trimming stripped 0 bases from V and 0 bases from J, with 8 bases between. CDR3 length: 15 amino acids.

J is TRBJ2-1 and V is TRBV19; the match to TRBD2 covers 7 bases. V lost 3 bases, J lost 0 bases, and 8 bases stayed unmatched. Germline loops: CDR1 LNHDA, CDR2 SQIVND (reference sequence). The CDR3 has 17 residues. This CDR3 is CASSILGLADSYNEQFF. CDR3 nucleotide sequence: TGTGCCAGTAGTATCCTGGGGCTAGCGGACTCCTACAATGAGCAGTTCTTC.

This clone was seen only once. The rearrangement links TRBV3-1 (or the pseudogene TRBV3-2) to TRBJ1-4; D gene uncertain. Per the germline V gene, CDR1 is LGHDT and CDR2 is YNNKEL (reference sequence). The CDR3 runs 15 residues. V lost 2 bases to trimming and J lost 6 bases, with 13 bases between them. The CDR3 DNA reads TGTGCCAGCAGCCAATGGGAGGGTACCTATGAAAAACTGTTTTTT. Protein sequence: CASSQWEGTYEKLFF.

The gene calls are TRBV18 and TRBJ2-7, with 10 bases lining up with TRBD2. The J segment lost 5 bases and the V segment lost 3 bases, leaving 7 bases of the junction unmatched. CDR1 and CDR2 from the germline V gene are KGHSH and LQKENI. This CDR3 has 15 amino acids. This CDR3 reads CASSPQAGGPNEQYF. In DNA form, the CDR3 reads TGTGCCAGCTCACCTCAAGCGGGGGGGCCTAACGAGCAGTACTTC.

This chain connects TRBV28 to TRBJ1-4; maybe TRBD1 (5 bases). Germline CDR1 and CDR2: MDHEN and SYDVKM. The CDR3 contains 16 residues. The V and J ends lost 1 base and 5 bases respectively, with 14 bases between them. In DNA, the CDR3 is TGTGCCAGCAGTTTATTCGGACGGCGGGGGAATGAAAAACTGTTTTTT. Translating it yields CASSLFGRRGNEKLFF.

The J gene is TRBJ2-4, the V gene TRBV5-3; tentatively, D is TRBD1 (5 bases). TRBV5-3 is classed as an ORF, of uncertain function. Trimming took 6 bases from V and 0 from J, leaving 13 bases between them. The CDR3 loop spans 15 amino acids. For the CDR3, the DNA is TGTGCCAGAACCTCAGGGCGTCAAGCCAAAAACATTCAGTACTTC. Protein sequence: CARTSGRQAKNIQYF.

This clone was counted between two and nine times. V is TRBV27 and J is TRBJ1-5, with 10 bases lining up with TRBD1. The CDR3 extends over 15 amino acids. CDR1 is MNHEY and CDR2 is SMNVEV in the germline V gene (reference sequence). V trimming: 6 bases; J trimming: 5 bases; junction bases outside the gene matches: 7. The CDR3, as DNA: TGTGCCAGCAGACCTGGGGACAGGGGCTATCAGCCCCAGCATTTT. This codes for CASRPGDRGYQPQHF.

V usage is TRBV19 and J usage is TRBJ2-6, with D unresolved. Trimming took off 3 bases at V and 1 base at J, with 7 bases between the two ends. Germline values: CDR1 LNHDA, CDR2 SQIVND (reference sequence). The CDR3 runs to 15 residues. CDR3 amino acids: CASSIEVSGANVLTF. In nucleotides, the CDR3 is TGTGCCAGTAGTATCGAGGTTTCTGGGGCCAACGTCCTGACTTTC.